This T cell receptor (beta chain) was observed in a study of T-cell reconstitution after alpha-beta-depleted transplantation in children. This CDR3 is built from 16 residues. Germline assignment: CDR1 SGHRS and CDR2 YFSETQ. V was clipped by 4 bases and J by 5 bases, with 21 bases between them. During its preparation, the TCRbeta library received unique molecular identifiers. TCRdb passed the PCR reads through MiXCR, listing each CDR3 protein once. The table records about 400,000 distinct CDR3 sequences, around 15% of them present only once. Concerning this clonotype: Its target is not known.

Study-level points and caveats: Surviving recipient T cells and thymic progenitors accounted for the high day-60 TCRbeta diversity observed in some patients. Reports say that about two months after transplant, the alpha-beta T cells came out of several hundred graft clones that had expanded. Hyperexpanded clones declined; after one year, newly produced T cells mostly supplied diversity.

The chain employs TRBV5-1 and TRBJ1-2, with a possible D match to TRBD1 (6 bases). The material sequenced was PBMCs, mostly from graft donor cells, taken 360 days after TCRalphabeta/CD19-depleted stem cell transplant. This receptor was identified in a boy younger than two who had a stem cell transplant for Wiskott-Aldrich syndrome, so the T cells may come from the graft donor. In nucleotides, the CDR3 is TGCGCCAGCAGCCTTGGGACAACGAGGGACGAGTATGGCTACACCTTC. This translates into CASSLGTTRDEYGYTF.